This TCR beta chain was recovered during a study of CD8 T cells in ankylosing spondylitis. General study results and limits: Disease-linked clones, CD8+, were relatively rare in peripheral blood. What seemed typical of ankylosing spondylitis blood was a TCR beta motif built from about 8 highly homologous variants. Both synovial fluid and blood in reactive arthritis had previously been reported to carry some motif variants.

This CDR3 region has 15 residues. Germline assignment: CDR1 SEHNR and CDR2 FQNEAQ (reference sequence). Trimming shortened V by 1 base and J by 3 bases, and 12 bases separated the two germline ends. Turning to this clonotype: The target antigen is unknown.

The TCR beta libraries were generated through quantitative 5'-RACE incorporating molecular barcodes. TCRdb used MiXCR to reprocess the 5' RACE reads, holding one entry per CDR3 protein. The sample lists 150,000 to 250,000 distinct CDR3 sequences, 13% occurring once. J is TRBJ1-2 and V is TRBV7-9, with a tentative D call TRBD1 (5 bases). This clonotype was obtained from a male donor with ankylosing spondylitis or in good health (not recorded which). Sequenced material: blood, either unsorted or a sorted T cell fraction (not recorded which). This CDR3 is CASSLGAGSDYGYTF. The CDR3 DNA sequence: TGTGCCAGCAGCTTAGGAGCAGGGTCTGACTATGGCTACACCTTC.